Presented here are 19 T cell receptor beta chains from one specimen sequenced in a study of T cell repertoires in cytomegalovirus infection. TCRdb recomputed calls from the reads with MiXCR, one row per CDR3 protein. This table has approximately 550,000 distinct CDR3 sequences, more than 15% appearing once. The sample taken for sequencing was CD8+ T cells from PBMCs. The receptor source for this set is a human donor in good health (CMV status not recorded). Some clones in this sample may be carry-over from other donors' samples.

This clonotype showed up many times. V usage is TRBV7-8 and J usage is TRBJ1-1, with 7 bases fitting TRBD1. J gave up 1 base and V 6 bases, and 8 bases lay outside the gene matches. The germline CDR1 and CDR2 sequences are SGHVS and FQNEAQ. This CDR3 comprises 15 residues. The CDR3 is CASRLPGQTNTEAFF. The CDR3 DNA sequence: TGTGCCAGCAGGTTGCCGGGACAGACGAACACTGAAGCTTTCTTT.

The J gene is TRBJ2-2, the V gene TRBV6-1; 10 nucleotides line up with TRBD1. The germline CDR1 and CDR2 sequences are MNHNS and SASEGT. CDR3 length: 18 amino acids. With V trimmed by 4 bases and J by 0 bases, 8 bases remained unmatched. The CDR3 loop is CASSAPGQGQSNTGELFF. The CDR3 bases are TGTGCCAGCAGTGCGCCGGGACAGGGGCAATCGAACACCGGGGAGCTGTTTTTT.

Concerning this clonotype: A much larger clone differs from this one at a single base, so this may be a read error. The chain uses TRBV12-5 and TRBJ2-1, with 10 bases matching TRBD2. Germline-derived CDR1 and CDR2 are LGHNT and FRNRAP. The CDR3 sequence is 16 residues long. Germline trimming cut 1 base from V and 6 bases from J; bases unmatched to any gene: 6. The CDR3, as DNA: TGTGCTAGTGGTTTGGGGGGGACTAGCGTGGCCAATGAGCAGTTCTTC. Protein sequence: CASGLGGTSVANEQFF.

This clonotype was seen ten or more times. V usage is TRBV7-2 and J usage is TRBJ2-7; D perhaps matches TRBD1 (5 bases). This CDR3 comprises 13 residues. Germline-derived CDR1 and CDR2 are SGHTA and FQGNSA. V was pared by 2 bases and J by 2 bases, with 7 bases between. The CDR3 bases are TGTGCCAGCAGCTTAAAACAGGCCTACGAGCAGTACTTC. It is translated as CASSLKQAYEQYF.

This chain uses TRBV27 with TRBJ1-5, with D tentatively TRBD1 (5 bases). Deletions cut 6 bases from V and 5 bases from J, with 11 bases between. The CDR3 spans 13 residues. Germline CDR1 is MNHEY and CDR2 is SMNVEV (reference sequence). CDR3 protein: CASRLAGDQPQHF. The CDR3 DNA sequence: TGTGCCAGCAGACTTGCGGGGGATCAGCCCCAGCATTTT.

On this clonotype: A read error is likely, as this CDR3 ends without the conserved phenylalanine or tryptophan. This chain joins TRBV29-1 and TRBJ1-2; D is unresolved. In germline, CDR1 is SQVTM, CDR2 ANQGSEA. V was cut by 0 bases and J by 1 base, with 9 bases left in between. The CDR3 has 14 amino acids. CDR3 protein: CSVEDQRVNYGYTL. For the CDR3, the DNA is TGCAGCGTTGAAGACCAACGGGTTAACTATGGCTACACCTTA.

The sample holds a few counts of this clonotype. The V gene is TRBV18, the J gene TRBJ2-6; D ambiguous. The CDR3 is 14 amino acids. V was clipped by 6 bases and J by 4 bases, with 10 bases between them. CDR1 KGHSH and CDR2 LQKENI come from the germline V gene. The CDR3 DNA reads TGTGCCAGCTCGCAGGCGAACGGGGCCAACGTCCTGACTTTC. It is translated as CASSQANGANVLTF.

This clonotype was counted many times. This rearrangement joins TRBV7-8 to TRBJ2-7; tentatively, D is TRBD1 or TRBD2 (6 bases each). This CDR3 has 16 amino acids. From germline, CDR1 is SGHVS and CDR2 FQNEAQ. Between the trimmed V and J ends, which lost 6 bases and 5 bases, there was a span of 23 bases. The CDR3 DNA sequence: TGTGCCAGCAGACCTCGAGGGGGGCAAGGACCAGACGAGCAGTACTTC. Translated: CASRPRGGQGPDEQYF.

CDR3 sequence reads: CATSEPDSETQYF. The DNA of the CDR3 is TGTGCCACCAGTGAACCGGACAGTGAGACCCAGTACTTC. The chain carries TRBV24-1 and TRBJ2-5; weak D call: TRBD1 (6 bases). The CDR3 is 13 residues long. V was clipped by 4 bases and J by 5 bases, with 10 bases between them. CDR1 and CDR2 from the germline V gene are KGHDR and SFDVKD.

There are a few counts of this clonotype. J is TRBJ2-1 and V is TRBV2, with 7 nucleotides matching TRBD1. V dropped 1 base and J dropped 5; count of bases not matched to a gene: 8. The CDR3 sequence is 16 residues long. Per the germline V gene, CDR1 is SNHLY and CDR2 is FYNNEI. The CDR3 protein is CASSEVLGGEDNEQFF. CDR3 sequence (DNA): TGTGCCAGCAGTGAAGTGTTAGGGGGCGAGGACAATGAGCAGTTCTTC. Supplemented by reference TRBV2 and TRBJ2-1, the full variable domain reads EPEVTQTPSHQVTQMGQEVILRCVPISNHLYFYWYRQILGQKVEFLVSFYNNEISEKSEIFDDQFSVERPDGSNFTLKIRSTKLEDSAMYFCASSEVLGGEDNEQFFGPGTRLTVL.

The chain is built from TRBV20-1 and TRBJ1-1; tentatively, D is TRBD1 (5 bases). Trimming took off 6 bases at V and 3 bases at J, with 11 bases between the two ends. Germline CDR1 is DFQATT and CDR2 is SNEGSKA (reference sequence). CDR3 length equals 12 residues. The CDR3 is CSAWGGYTEAFF. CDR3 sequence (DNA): TGCAGTGCCTGGGGGGGGTACACTGAAGCTTTCTTT.

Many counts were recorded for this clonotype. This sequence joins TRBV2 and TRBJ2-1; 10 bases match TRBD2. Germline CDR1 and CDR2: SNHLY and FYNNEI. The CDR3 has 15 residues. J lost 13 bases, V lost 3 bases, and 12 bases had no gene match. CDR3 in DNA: TGTGCCAGCAGTGACATGATAGCGGGAGGTGAAGCTCAGTTCTTC. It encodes CASSDMIAGGEAQFF.

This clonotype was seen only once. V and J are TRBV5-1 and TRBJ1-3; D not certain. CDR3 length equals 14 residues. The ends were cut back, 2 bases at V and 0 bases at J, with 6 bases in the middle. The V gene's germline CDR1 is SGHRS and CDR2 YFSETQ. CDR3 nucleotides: TGCGCCAGCAGCTTTGACACCTCTGGAAACACCATATATTTT. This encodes CASSFDTSGNTIYF.

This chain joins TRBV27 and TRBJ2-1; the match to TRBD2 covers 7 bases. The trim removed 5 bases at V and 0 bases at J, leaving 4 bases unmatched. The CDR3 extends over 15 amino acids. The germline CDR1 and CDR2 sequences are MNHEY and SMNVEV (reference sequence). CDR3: CASSTPSGSYNEQFF. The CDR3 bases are TGTGCCAGCAGTACCCCTAGCGGCTCCTACAATGAGCAGTTCTTC.

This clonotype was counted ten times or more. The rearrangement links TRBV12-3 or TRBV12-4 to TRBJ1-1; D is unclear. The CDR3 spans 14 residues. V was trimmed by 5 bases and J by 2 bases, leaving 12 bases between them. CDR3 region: CASSPSAGNTEAFF. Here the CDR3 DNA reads TGTGCCAGCAGTCCCTCGGCAGGAAACACTGAAGCTTTCTTT.

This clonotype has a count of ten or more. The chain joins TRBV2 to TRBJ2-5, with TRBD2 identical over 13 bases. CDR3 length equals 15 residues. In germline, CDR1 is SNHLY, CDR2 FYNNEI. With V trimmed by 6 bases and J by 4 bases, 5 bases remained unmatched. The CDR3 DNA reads TGTGCCAGCAGAGGAGGACTAGCGGGAGTAGAGACCCAGTACTTC. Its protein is CASRGGLAGVETQYF.

CDR3 sequence reads: CASSSPGGIGTEAFF. The CDR3, as DNA: TGTGCCAGCAGCTCACCAGGTGGGATAGGCACTGAAGCTTTCTTT. This sequence joins TRBV7-9 and TRBJ1-1; D not resolved. CDR1 and CDR2 (germline): SEHNR, FQNEAQ (reference sequence). Between the trimmed V and J ends, which lost 4 bases and 4 bases, there was a span of 16 bases. The length of the CDR3 is 15 residues.

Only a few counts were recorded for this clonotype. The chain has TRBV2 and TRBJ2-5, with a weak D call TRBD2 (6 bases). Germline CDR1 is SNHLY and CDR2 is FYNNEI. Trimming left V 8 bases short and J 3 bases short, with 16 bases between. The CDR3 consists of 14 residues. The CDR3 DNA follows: TGTGCCAGCCATGGAGGGGTGGGTAAAGAGACCCAGTACTTC. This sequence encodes CASHGGVGKETQYF.

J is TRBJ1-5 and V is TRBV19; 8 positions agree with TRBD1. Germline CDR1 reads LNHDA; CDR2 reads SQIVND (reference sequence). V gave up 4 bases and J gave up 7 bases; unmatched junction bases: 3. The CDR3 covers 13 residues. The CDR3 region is CASSTGQGQPQHF. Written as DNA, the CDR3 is TGTGCCAGTAGTACCGGACAGGGCCAGCCCCAGCATTTT.